This is a list of T cell receptor beta chains from one sample in a study of T cells after yellow fever vaccination. Each CDR3 protein gets one entry after TCRdb re-called the 5' RACE reads with MiXCR. The sample includes about 350,000 distinct CDR3 sequences, around a tenth of them seen just once. The sample consisted of PBMCs, taken on the day of the first yellow fever vaccination. Receptors originate from a young man who received the YFV17D yellow fever vaccine. Each CDR3 is given without its conserved first and last residue.

SAGPRGAREKLF | TRBJ1-4 | TRBV20-1
ATSGQSTYEQY | TRBJ2-7 | TRBV5-6
ASSLGTGRKAF | TRBJ1-1 | TRBV7-9
ASSLSGVTDTQY | TRBJ2-3 | TRBV11-2
ASSKVRPRLRETQY | TRBJ2-5 | TRBV21-1
ASSGGVFSGYT | TRBJ1-2 | TRBV7-3
ASSVDAQGMAYGYT | TRBJ1-2 | TRBV9
SAQDQGQSTDTQY | TRBJ2-3 | TRBV20-1
ASSLGGHEQY | TRBJ2-7 | TRBV7-2
ASSFGTSEAF | TRBJ1-1 | TRBV7-9
ASSLTGEVTYEQY | TRBJ2-7 | TRBV14
ASSSTRVLGSPLH | TRBJ1-6 | TRBV7-9
ASSKGLRWRLGNTEAF | TRBJ1-1 | TRBV21-1
SARVLETQY | TRBJ2-5 | TRBV20-1
ASSPLGSRGYT | TRBJ1-2 | TRBV12-3/TRBV12-4
ASSFATDTQY | TRBJ2-3 | TRBV5-4
ASSPTRVQY | TRBJ2-7 | TRBV12-3/TRBV12-4
ASSKKTRETQY | TRBJ2-5 | TRBV11-3
ASSFSPGQGTDTQY | TRBJ2-3 | TRBV28
ASSLNYPSDEQF | TRBJ2-1 | TRBV5-5
ASSAGTSGNNEQF | TRBJ2-1 | TRBV13
ASSEGRVPEAF | TRBJ1-1 | TRBV25-1